Sequencing of this TCR beta chain was carried out in a study of shared clonotypes between healthy human individuals. Only in-frame clones appear in the TCRdb table, and some are missing; sequencing was by immunoSEQ multiplex PCR. The sample has 780,000 or so clones; 55% to 75% are singletons. This CDR3 contains 15 residues. Trimming shortened V by 7 bases and J by 4 bases, and 19 bases separated the two germline ends. From germline, CDR1 is LNHDA and CDR2 SQIVND (reference sequence). Sequencing was carried out using memory CD4+ T cells sorted from blood. Subset defined: CD45RA-negative fraction. This rearrangement joins TRBV19 to TRBJ2-5, with TRBD2 as a possible D gene (7 bases). The receptor was isolated from a woman aged 30 to 39 in good health. The CDR3 DNA reads TGTGCCAGTAACCCAGGGACAATAGCGGGAGAGACCCAGTACTTC. Residues: CASNPGTIAGETQYF.